This passage covers 30 T cell receptor beta chains from one sample sequenced in a study of blood T cell repertoires in COVID-19. Using immunoSEQ multiplex PCR, the repertoire was profiled, and TCRdb retains in-frame clones only, with some absent. The profile covers about 63,000 clones, with approximately 92% appearing a single time and 4.6% taken by the ten largest. What was sequenced was peripheral blood. The origin of the receptors is a man aged 45 to 65 with active COVID-19.

V is TRBV19 and J is TRBJ2-2; 11 bases line up with TRBD2. The germline CDR1 and CDR2 sequences are LNHDA and SQIVND (reference sequence). CDR3 length: 18 residues. The V gene end was trimmed by 3 bases and the J gene end by 5 bases; junction bases not matched to a gene: 11. CDR3 protein: CASSIEQRLAGSTGELFF. DNA of the CDR3: TGTGCCAGTAGTATCGAACAACGACTAGCGGGGTCGACCGGGGAGCTGTTTTTT. Filled out from reference TRBV19 and TRBJ2-2, the complete variable domain reads DGGITQSPKYLFRKEGQNVTLSCEQNLNHDAMYWYRQDPGQGLRLIYYSQIVNDFQKGDIAEGYSVSREKKESFPLTVTSAQKNPTAFYLCASSIEQRLAGSTGELFFGEGSRLTVL.

The chain recombines TRBV19 with TRBJ1-3; tentative D call: TRBD1 (6 bases). V shed 3 bases and J shed 0 bases, with 9 bases lying between them. Germline-derived CDR1 and CDR2 are LNHDA and SQIVND (reference sequence). This CDR3 spans 15 amino acids. The CDR3 spells CASSMTGNSGNTIYF. CDR3 DNA: TGTGCCAGTAGTATGACAGGCAACTCTGGAAACACCATATATTTT.

In its sample, this clone was seen a few times. The chain recombines TRBV7-6 with TRBJ1-5, with 7 bases identical to TRBD1. Looked up from germline, CDR1 is SGHVS and CDR2 is FNYEAQ. The CDR3 is 16 residues long. J lost 2 bases, V lost 5 bases, and 9 bases had no gene match. DNA of the CDR3: TGTGCCAGCAGCCCATTTCAGGGGGTTGGCAATCAGCCCCAGCATTTT. Its translation is CASSPFQGVGNQPQHF.

The chain joins TRBV18 to TRBJ2-1; TRBD1 aligns across 8 bases. Germline V gives CDR1 KGHSH, CDR2 LQKENI. Unmatched junction bases numbered 12, after V lost 3 bases and J lost 8 bases. The CDR3 length is 16 residues. The CDR3 DNA sequence: TGTGCCAGCTCACCGAATATGCGGCAGGGGGCCGATGAGCAGTTCTTC. Translated, it gives CASSPNMRQGADEQFF.

The CDR3 here is CSVEIDRGLVNYGYTF. For the CDR3, the DNA is TGCAGCGTTGAAATCGACAGGGGGCTGGTTAACTATGGCTACACCTTC. This sequence joins TRBV29-1 and TRBJ1-2, with 10 bases matching TRBD1. CDR3 length: 16 residues. Trimming cost V 2 bases and J 1 base; bases outside gene matches: 7. CDR1 is SQVTM, CDR2 ANQGSEA, per germline.

V gene TRBV3-1 (or the pseudogene TRBV3-2) combines with J gene TRBJ1-4, with TRBD1 matching over 8 bases. This CDR3 has 15 residues. From germline, CDR1 is LGHDT and CDR2 YNNKEL (reference sequence). Losses at the gene ends were 1 base for V and 5 bases for J; bases not matched to a gene: 3. In DNA form, the CDR3 reads TGTGCCAGCAGCCAAGGGACAGGGAGAAATGAAAAACTGTTTTTT. As protein: CASSQGTGRNEKLFF.

This chain links TRBV12-3 or TRBV12-4 with TRBJ2-7; D remains unclear. Trimming took off 2 bases at V and 2 bases at J, with 7 bases between the two ends. There are 13 residues in the CDR3. The CDR3 nucleotides read TGTGCCAGCAGTTTAACCCTAACCTACGAGCAGTACTTC. It codes for CASSLTLTYEQYF.

The chain is built from TRBV30 and TRBJ1-5; D unclear. The germline gives CDR1 GTSNPN, CDR2 SVGIG (reference sequence). V lost 2 bases and J lost 6, with 11 bases in between. This CDR3 has 13 residues. CDR3 protein: CAWSRGDGQPQHF. CDR3 in DNA: TGTGCCTGGAGTAGAGGCGATGGTCAGCCCCAGCATTTT.

The CDR3 loop is CASRRTGGTQPQHF. Written as DNA, the CDR3 is TGTGCCAGCAGGAGGACAGGGGGTACTCAGCCCCAGCATTTT. The chain employs TRBV28 and TRBJ1-5, with 10 bases matching TRBD1. The trim removed 6 bases at V and 6 bases at J, leaving 5 bases unmatched. There are 14 residues in the CDR3. Germline assignment: CDR1 MDHEN and CDR2 SYDVKM.

V usage is TRBV9 and J usage is TRBJ2-3, with TRBD2 matching over 9 bases. Germline V gives CDR1 SGDLS, CDR2 YYNGEE. Germline trimming cut 0 bases from V and 6 bases from J; bases unmatched to any gene: 8. This CDR3 comprises 16 residues. CDR3 coding DNA: TGTGCCAGCAGCGTAGTCGCGGGAGGGCTTCGGGATACGCAGTATTTT. As protein: CASSVVAGGLRDTQYF.

The chain uses TRBV5-5 and TRBJ2-1, with 8 nucleotides matching TRBD1. Losses at the gene ends were 4 bases for V and 10 bases for J; bases not matched to a gene: 10. CDR3 length: 14 residues. Germline-derived CDR1 and CDR2 are SGHKS and YYEKEE (reference sequence). CDR3 nucleotide sequence: TGTGCCAGCAGCACCTGGACAGGGCAGGAGGAGCAGTTCTTC. Translation: CASSTWTGQEEQFF.

The rearrangement uses TRBV12-5 and TRBJ1-1; 7 bases fit TRBD1. The junction had 11 bases not matched to a gene; V was cut back by 6 bases and J by 4 bases. The germline V gene has CDR1 LGHNT and CDR2 FRNRAP. The CDR3 has 15 residues. The DNA of the CDR3 is TGTGCTAGTGGAACCGGACAGGAGGATGGCACTGAAGCTTTCTTT. It translates to CASGTGQEDGTEAFF.

The V gene is TRBV19, the J gene TRBJ1-5, with unresolved D. The CDR3 contains 17 residues. The ends were cut back, 7 bases at V and 0 bases at J, with 19 bases in the middle. Looked up from germline, CDR1 is LNHDA and CDR2 is SQIVND (reference sequence). Written as DNA, the CDR3 is TGTGCCAGTACTGATCCGGGAACTAGAATTAGCAATCAGCCCCAGCATTTT. Translated, it gives CASTDPGTRISNQPQHF.

The CDR3, as DNA: TGTGCCAGTAGTGCCCGGCAGCGGGGGGGCCACGCAGATACGCAGTATTTT. Residues: CASSARQRGGHADTQYF. The rearrangement uses TRBV19 and TRBJ2-3; 10 bases are shared with TRBD2. The CDR3 is 17 residues long. The J segment lost 4 bases and the V segment lost 5 bases, leaving 12 bases of the junction unmatched. The germline V gene has CDR1 LNHDA and CDR2 SQIVND (reference sequence).

CDR3 region: CASSWFLAGGGNEQFF. For the CDR3, the DNA is TGTGCCAGCAGTTGGTTCCTAGCGGGAGGAGGAAATGAGCAGTTCTTC. The chain combines TRBV27 with TRBJ2-1, with TRBD2 matching over 11 bases. J gave up 7 bases and V 4 bases, and 9 bases lay outside the gene matches. Germline CDR1 MNHEY, CDR2 SMNVEV (reference sequence). The CDR3 runs to 16 residues.

V usage is TRBV10-3 and J usage is TRBJ2-3; a possible D gene is TRBD1 (6 bases). Germline V gives CDR1 ENHRY, CDR2 SYGVKD. The CDR3 is 16 residues long. V lost 1 base and J lost 0, with 11 bases in between. CDR3 in amino acids: CAISEWITGSTDTQYF. The CDR3 DNA reads TGTGCCATCAGTGAGTGGATTACAGGGAGCACAGATACGCAGTATTTT.

This chain joins TRBV4-2 and TRBJ1-6; TRBD1 aligns across 8 bases. From germline, CDR1 is LGHNA and CDR2 YNFKEQ. CDR3 length: 16 amino acids. With V trimmed by 4 bases and J by 7 bases, 9 bases remained unmatched. As DNA, the CDR3 is TGTGCCAGCAGCCCCGGGACAGGTCGCAAAAATTCACCCCTCCACTTT. Its translation is CASSPGTGRKNSPLHF.

The CDR3, as DNA: TGTGCCAGCAGCGTCACTAGCGGAACCTACAATGAGCAGTTCTTC. Residues: CASSVTSGTYNEQFF. The V gene is TRBV9, the J gene TRBJ2-1; 8 nucleotides line up with TRBD2. The CDR3 is 15 amino acids. Trimming at V came to 2 bases and at J to 2 bases, leaving 3 bases not matched to a gene. Germline V gives CDR1 SGDLS, CDR2 YYNGEE.

The rearrangement links TRBV18 to TRBJ1-2; weak D call: TRBD1 (6 bases). The CDR3 length is 14 residues. V was shortened by 2 bases and J by 1 base, with 8 bases between the two germline ends. Germline CDR1 is KGHSH and CDR2 is LQKENI. As DNA, the CDR3 is TGTGCCAGCTCACCAACGGACAGTAACTATGGCTACACCTTC. It yields the protein CASSPTDSNYGYTF.

V gene TRBV5-4 combines with J gene TRBJ2-3, with TRBD1 matching 8 bases. The CDR3 is 15 residues long. V shed 1 base, J shed 6 bases, and the junction held 7 bases outside the gene matches. The germline V gene encodes CDR1 SGHNT and CDR2 YYREEE (reference sequence). The CDR3 loop reads CASSLRAGQADTQYF. CDR3 coding DNA: TGTGCCAGCAGCTTGAGGGCGGGACAGGCTGATACGCAGTATTTT.

J is TRBJ2-5 and V is TRBV4-2, with 7 bases aligning to TRBD2. CDR1 is LGHNA, CDR2 YNFKEQ, per germline. The J segment lost 5 bases and the V segment lost 0 bases, leaving 6 bases of the junction unmatched. The CDR3 totals 15 residues. The CDR3 nucleotides read TGTGCCAGCAGCCAAGAACCGCGGGGGAGGGAGACCCAGTACTTC. This translates into CASSQEPRGRETQYF.

V gene TRBV7-2 combines with J gene TRBJ1-2; 9 bases line up with TRBD1. Trimming at V came to 5 bases and at J to 7 bases, leaving 11 bases not matched to a gene. The CDR3 is made up of 15 amino acids. Germline assignment: CDR1 SGHTA and CDR2 FQGNSA. Here the CDR3 reads CASSPPGTGRGGYTF. The DNA of the CDR3 is TGTGCCAGCAGCCCGCCCGGGACAGGGAGAGGTGGCTACACCTTC.

The chain combines TRBV10-3 with TRBJ1-2, with 8 nucleotides matching TRBD1. CDR1 and CDR2 from the germline V gene are ENHRY and SYGVKD. The CDR3 loop spans 14 amino acids. Trimming removed 10 bases from V and 5 bases from J; junction bases left unmatched: 12. The CDR3 loop reads CATTTDRAGYGYTF. As DNA, the CDR3 is TGTGCCACTACGACGGACAGGGCAGGATATGGCTACACCTTC.

The chain joins TRBV5-1 to TRBJ1-3; 7 nucleotides align to TRBD1. Germline CDR1 reads SGHRS; CDR2 reads YFSETQ. This CDR3 region has 14 residues. The junction had 4 bases not matched to a gene; V was cut back by 0 bases and J by 7 bases. CDR3 amino acids: CASSLEQGQNTIYF. The CDR3 DNA reads as TGCGCCAGCAGCTTGGAACAGGGGCAGAACACCATATATTTT.

CDR3 bases: TGTGCCAGCAGTACCGATACAGGGGGTTACACTGAAGCTTTCTTT. Residues: CASSTDTGGYTEAFF. V usage is TRBV28 and J usage is TRBJ1-1; TRBD1 matches 8 bases. This CDR3 has 15 residues. V shed 5 bases and J 3 bases; nucleotides not matched to a gene: 8. Germline V CDR1 and CDR2: MDHEN, SYDVKM. Complete variable domain (other parts from reference TRBV28 and TRBJ1-1): DVKVTQSSRYLVKRTGEKVFLECVQDMDHENMFWYRQDPGLGLRLIYFSYDVKMKEKGDIPEGYSVSREKKERFSLILESASTNQTSMYLCASSTDTGGYTEAFFGQGTRLTVV.

This clone was observed a single time. The chain employs TRBV7-8 and TRBJ1-2; TRBD1 is a possible D gene (6 bases). Deletions cut 4 bases from V and 4 bases from J, with 19 bases between. This CDR3 has 16 residues. Germline CDR1 reads SGHVS; CDR2 reads FQNEAQ. The CDR3 nucleotides are TGTGCCAGCAGCTATAGCTTGGGGGGAGGGGGCTATGGCTACACCTTC. Amino acids: CASSYSLGGGGYGYTF.

The V and J genes are TRBV28 and TRBJ1-4; D is undetermined. Germline V lookup: CDR1 MDHEN, CDR2 SYDVKM. CDR3 length: 14 amino acids. Trimming removed 6 bases at V and 6 bases at J, with 14 bases between. The CDR3 sequence is CASSADSRDEKLFF. The CDR3 region has the DNA TGTGCCAGCAGCGCGGACTCTAGAGATGAAAAACTGTTTTTT. Full variable domain (rest looked up from reference TRBV28 and TRBJ1-4): DVKVTQSSRYLVKRTGEKVFLECVQDMDHENMFWYRQDPGLGLRLIYFSYDVKMKEKGDIPEGYSVSREKKERFSLILESASTNQTSMYLCASSADSRDEKLFFGSGTQLSVL.

This clone was counted once. The rearrangement links TRBV6-1 to TRBJ2-1, with 9 bases aligning to TRBD1. The V and J ends lost 3 bases and 2 bases, in that order; junction bases with no gene match: 5. CDR3 size: 16 residues. Germline V gene sequence: CDR1 MNHNS, CDR2 SASEGT. As DNA, the CDR3 is TGTGCCAGCAGTGACAGACAGGGGGGCACCTACAATGAGCAGTTCTTC. As protein: CASSDRQGGTYNEQFF.

This clone occurred once. V gene TRBV5-1 combines with J gene TRBJ2-1; weak D call: TRBD1 (5 bases). CDR1 is SGHRS and CDR2 is YFSETQ in the germline V gene. The CDR3 length is 17 residues. Between the trimmed V and J ends, which lost 0 bases and 1 base, there was a span of 14 bases. The CDR3 nucleotides read TGCGCCAGCAGCTTGGAAGGGGCCAGTGCGTCCTACAATGAGCAGTTCTTC. Translating gives CASSLEGASASYNEQFF.

The chain recombines TRBV3-1 (or the pseudogene TRBV3-2) with TRBJ1-2; D is perhaps TRBD1 (5 bases). Looked up from germline, CDR1 is LGHDT and CDR2 is YNNKEL (reference sequence). The length of the CDR3 is 14 residues. Trimming pared 4 bases from V and 4 bases from J, leaving 13 bases between. CDR3 in amino acids: CASSPQGGAYGYTF. For the CDR3, the DNA is TGTGCCAGCAGCCCCCAGGGAGGTGCCTATGGCTACACCTTC.